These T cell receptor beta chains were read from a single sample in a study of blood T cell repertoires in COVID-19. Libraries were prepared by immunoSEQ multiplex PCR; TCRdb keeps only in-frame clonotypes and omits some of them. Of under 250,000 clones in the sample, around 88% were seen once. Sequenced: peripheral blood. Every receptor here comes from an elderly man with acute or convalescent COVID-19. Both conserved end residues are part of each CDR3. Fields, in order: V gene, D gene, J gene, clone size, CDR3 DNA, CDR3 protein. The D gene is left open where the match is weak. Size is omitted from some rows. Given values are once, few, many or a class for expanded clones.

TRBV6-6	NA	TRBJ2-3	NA	TGTGCCAGCAAAAAAGGACAGTACACAGATACGCAGTATTTT	CASKKGQYTDTQYF
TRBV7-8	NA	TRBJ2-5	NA	TGTGCCAGCAGCCTTGGCTCCCGTTCTCAAGAGACCCAGTACTTC	CASSLGSRSQETQYF
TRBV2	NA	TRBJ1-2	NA	TGTGCCAGCAGTCCCACTCGACCTAGACAGTCGAGTATCTATGGCTACACCTTC	CASSPTRPRQSSIYGYTF
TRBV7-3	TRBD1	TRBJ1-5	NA	TGTGCCAGCAGCTTAATAGTGACAGGGGCGAACAATCAGCCCCAGCATTTT	CASSLIVTGANNQPQHF
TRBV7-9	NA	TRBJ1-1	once	TGTGCCAGCAGCTTAGCGCTGGGCCGGTGGACTGAAGCTTTCTTT	CASSLALGRWTEAFF
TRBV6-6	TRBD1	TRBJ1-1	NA	TGTGCCAGCAGCTCACGGACAGGGGGCTGGGACACTGAAGCTTTCTTT	CASSSRTGGWDTEAFF
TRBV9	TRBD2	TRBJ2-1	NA	TGTGCCAGCAGTCTCCTCGGACTAGCGGGGGGGACTGAGCAGTTCTTC	CASSLLGLAGGTEQFF
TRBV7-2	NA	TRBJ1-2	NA	TGTGCCAGCAGCGGTTCAGGGAGGGACTATGGCTACACCTTC	CASSGSGRDYGYTF
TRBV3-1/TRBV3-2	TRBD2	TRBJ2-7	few	TGTGCCAGCAGCCAAGATACTAGCGGGAGATACGAGCAGTACTTC	CASSQDTSGRYEQYF
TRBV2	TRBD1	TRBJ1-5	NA	TGTGCCAGCAGTGAAGCAAAGACAGGGACGGGTCAGCCCCAGCATTTT	CASSEAKTGTGQPQHF
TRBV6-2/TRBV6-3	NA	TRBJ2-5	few	TGTGCCAGCAGTTACCCGGGGGATGAACTGGGGGAGACCCAGTACTTC	CASSYPGDELGETQYF
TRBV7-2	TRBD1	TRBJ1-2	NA	TGTGCCAGCAGCACGAGAATCCGGGACAGATCTAACTATGGCTACACCTTC	CASSTRIRDRSNYGYTF
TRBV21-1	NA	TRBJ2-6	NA	TGTGCCAGCAGCATTGATCAAGGGACAGGGGGCTCTGGGGCCAACGTCCTGACTTTC	CASSIDQGTGGSGANVLTF
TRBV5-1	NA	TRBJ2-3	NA	TGCGCCAGCAGCTATACAGGGAGCACAGATACGCAGTATTTT	CASSYTGSTDTQYF
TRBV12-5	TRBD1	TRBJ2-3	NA	TGTGCTAGTGGCCTTATTCTTCTCCCGGGACAGGGGGTTAGAGATACGCAGTATTTT	CASGLILLPGQGVRDTQYF
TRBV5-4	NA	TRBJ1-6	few	TGTGCCAGCAGCATAGATAACAGGTTCTCACCCCTCCACTTT	CASSIDNRFSPLHF
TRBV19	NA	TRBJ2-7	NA	TGTGCCAGTAGTATAGGTGGGGGCAGCTCCTACGAGCAGTACTTC	CASSIGGGSSYEQYF
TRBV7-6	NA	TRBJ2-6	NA	TGTGCCAGCAGTCCCGTGGGGGCATTGTCTGGGGCCAACGTCCTGACTTTC	CASSPVGALSGANVLTF
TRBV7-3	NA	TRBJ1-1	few	TGTGCCAGCAGCCTCCATCTGACCCAGGGCACTGAAGCTTTCTTT	CASSLHLTQGTEAFF
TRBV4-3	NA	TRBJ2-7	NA	TGCGCCAGCAGCCAAGAGGCCCAGGGAAGAGTCTACGAGCAGTACTTC	CASSQEAQGRVYEQYF
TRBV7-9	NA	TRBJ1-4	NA	TGTGCCAGCAGCTTAGAGGAGGGATTTGAAAAACTGTTTTTT	CASSLEEGFEKLFF
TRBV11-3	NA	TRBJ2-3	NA	TGTGCCAGCAGCCCCCGGAGGGAAAGGACAGATACGCAGTATTTT	CASSPRRERTDTQYF
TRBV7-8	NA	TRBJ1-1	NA	TGTGCCAGCAGCTTACTCCCCCAGTTTGGCACTGAAGCTTTCTTT	CASSLLPQFGTEAFF
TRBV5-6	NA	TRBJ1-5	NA	TGTGCCAGCAGCTTGGCCGGGGGGATGGGTCAGCCCCAGCATTTT	CASSLAGGMGQPQHF
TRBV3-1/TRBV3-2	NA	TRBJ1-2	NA	TGTGCCAGCAGCCCACTCCGCAGGGCAACTAATGGCTACACCTTC	CASSPLRRATNGYTF
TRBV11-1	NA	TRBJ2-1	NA	TGTGCCAGCAGCATAGGGCCTTTAAGCGATGATTTGGAGCAGTTCTTC	CASSIGPLSDDLEQFF
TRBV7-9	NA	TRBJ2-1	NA	TGTGCCAGCAGCTTGGAAGGAGGCGTTGAGCAGTTCTTC	CASSLEGGVEQFF
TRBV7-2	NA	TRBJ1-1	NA	TGTGCCAGCAGCTTAGCAGCGGCTCCGAACACTGAAGCTTTCTTT	CASSLAAAPNTEAFF
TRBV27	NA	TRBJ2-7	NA	TGTGCCAGCAGTTTCGGACTCCCTCAGAGTGAGCAGTACTTC	CASSFGLPQSEQYF
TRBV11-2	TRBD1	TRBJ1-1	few	TGTGCCAGCAGCCTCTCCCTGGGGTTCAGGGGGCGAGGCACTGAAGCTTTCTTT	CASSLSLGFRGRGTEAFF
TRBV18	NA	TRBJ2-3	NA	TGTGCCAGCTCACCATCCGCGGCGAGCACAGATACGCAGTATTTT	CASSPSAASTDTQYF